The entry below describes one T cell receptor (beta chain). This entry belongs to a study of blood T cell repertoires in COVID-19. The overall study: From T cells, B-cell-depleted T cells, or PBMCs came the material, which was cDNA or gDNA.

Produced via immunoSEQ multiplex PCR; TCRdb's table is partial and in-frame only. The table records 100,000 or so clones, 85% of them present only once. The CDR3 is made up of 13 amino acids. V trimming: 3 bases; J trimming: 5 bases; junction bases outside the gene matches: 4. In germline, CDR1 is ENHRY, CDR2 SYGVKD. The receptor comes from a man aged 50 to 59 with acute or convalescent COVID-19. This chain connects TRBV10-3 to TRBJ2-7; 7 bases are shared with TRBD1. Sequencing used peripheral blood. In nucleotides, the CDR3 is TGTGCCATCAGTGATAGGGGGCCGCACGAGCAGTACTTC. Its protein product is CAISDRGPHEQYF.